This passage covers 18 T cell receptor beta chains from one sample sequenced in a study of regulatory T cells in long-lasting Graves disease. Arm-PCR of CDR3 regions with iRepertoire HTBI primers generated TCR beta libraries. From the multiplex PCR reads, TCRdb called clonotypes with MiXCR, one entry per CDR3 protein. The data contain 500,000 to 700,000 distinct CDR3 sequences, about 32% of them singletons. Time point reported: persistent/refractory GD, antithyroid drugs over 5 years with positive TRAb. Following extraction of RNA from PBMCs, that RNA was used to make the TCR library. Sequences were derived from peripheral blood mononuclear cells (PBMCs), sampled when the disease was refractory, from a patient treated with antithyroid drugs. Receptors originate from a female donor with Graves disease.

This clonotype was observed a few times. The chain is built from TRBV6-2 or TRBV6-3 and TRBJ2-6, with 8 bases aligning to TRBD1. CDR3 length equals 20 residues. Germline CDR1 MNHEY, CDR2 SVGEGT. The junction had 14 bases not matched to a gene; V was cut back by 4 bases and J by 0 bases. This chain's CDR3 is CASSSINRDRTSSGANVLTF. Written as DNA, the CDR3 is TGTGCCAGCAGTTCCATCAACCGGGACAGGACAAGCTCTGGGGCCAACGTCCTGACTTTC.

In this sample, this clonotype turned up a few times. The chain links TRBV19 to TRBJ1-5; D is unclear. V was clipped by 2 bases and J by 7 bases, with 12 bases between them. CDR1 is LNHDA, CDR2 SQIVND, per germline (reference sequence). There are 14 residues in the CDR3. The CDR3 loop reads CASSISFDGQPQHF. The CDR3 region has the DNA TGTGCCAGTAGTATATCCTTCGACGGGCAGCCCCAGCATTTT.

This clonotype was counted between two and nine times. CDR3 DNA: TGCAGCACACGGGACAGGGGGAACGGGGAGCTGTTTTTT. It translates to CSTRDRGNGELFF. The chain joins TRBV29-1 to TRBJ2-2; 11 bases match TRBD1. The V gene end was trimmed by 8 bases and the J gene end by 7 bases; junction bases not matched to a gene: 6. There are 13 residues in the CDR3. Per germline, CDR1 SQVTM and CDR2 ANQGSEA.

With regard to this clonotype: A much bigger clone sits one base away, suggesting this may be a read error. The CDR3 ends on some other residue instead of the conserved phenylalanine or tryptophan, so this is likely a read error. V is TRBV28 and J is TRBJ2-2, with 12 bases that match TRBD2. The germline CDR1 and CDR2 sequences are MDHEN and SYDVKM. This CDR3 is built from 16 residues. V trimming: 5 bases; J trimming: 1 base; junction bases outside the gene matches: 2. The CDR3 DNA reads as TGTGCCAGCAGTCCTAGCGGGAGGGGGAACACCGGGGAGCTGTTTCTT. Protein: CASSPSGRGNTGELFL.

The chain recombines TRBV12-5 with TRBJ2-7, with TRBD2 identical over 13 bases. The V gene end was trimmed by 1 base and the J gene end by 0 bases; junction bases not matched to a gene: 0. This CDR3 spans 16 amino acids. Germline assignment: CDR1 LGHNT and CDR2 FRNRAP. The CDR3 loop is CASGLGTSGSSYEQYF. The CDR3 nucleotides read TGTGCTAGTGGTTTGGGGACTAGCGGGAGCTCCTACGAGCAGTACTTC.

Details on this clonotype: Since a much larger clone is just one base distant, this may be a read error. The chain carries TRBV11-2 and TRBJ2-7; 11 bases agree with TRBD1. The CDR3 is made up of 17 amino acids. Germline CDR1 and CDR2: SGHAT and FQNNGV. In DNA, the CDR3 is TGTGTCAGCAGCTTAGCTCGGACAGGGGGCTACTCCTACGAGCAGTACTTC. It translates to CVSSLARTGGYSYEQYF.

This clonotype was detected many times. The gene calls are TRBV28 and TRBJ1-2; D uncertain. V was trimmed by 5 bases and J by 2 bases, leaving 21 bases between them. The length of the CDR3 is 17 residues. Looked up from germline, CDR1 is MDHEN and CDR2 is SYDVKM. The CDR3 nucleotides read TGTGCCAGCAGTCCCCCCCACGGGAGCATATTAAACTATGGCTACACCTTC. The encoded protein is CASSPPHGSILNYGYTF.

The chain combines TRBV15 with TRBJ1-5; 8 bases agree with TRBD1. CDR3 length: 15 amino acids. V was pared by 4 bases and J by 5 bases, with 7 bases of the junction left unmatched. The germline CDR1 and CDR2 sequences are LNHNV and YYDKDF (reference sequence). Here the CDR3 DNA reads TGTGCCACCAGCACTGACAGGGGACCACATCAGCCCCAGCATTTT. This encodes CATSTDRGPHQPQHF.

This clonotype was recorded once. A read error may explain this, as a much larger clone is one base away. The missing conserved phenylalanine or tryptophan at the end of this CDR3 makes a read error likely. This chain joins TRBV27 and TRBJ1-1; D uncertain. The V gene lost 4 bases and the J gene lost 1 base, with 10 bases spanning the gap. The germline CDR1 and CDR2 sequences are MNHEY and SMNVEV (reference sequence). The length of the CDR3 is 14 residues. The chain's CDR3 is CASSSYMRNTEAFS. The CDR3 nucleotides read TGTGCCAGCAGTTCGTACATGAGGAACACTGAAGCTTTCTCT.

This clonotype was recorded a few times. V and J are TRBV6-5 and TRBJ1-1; tentative D call: TRBD1 (6 bases). V lost 2 bases, J lost 0 bases, and 10 bases lay in between. This CDR3 is built from 15 residues. Germline lookup yields CDR1 MNHEY and CDR2 SVGAGI. As DNA, the CDR3 is TGTGCCAGCAGTTACCAGGGGCAGGTGAACACTGAAGCTTTCTTT. Encoded protein: CASSYQGQVNTEAFF.

The chain links TRBV6-1 to TRBJ2-5; TRBD2 agrees at 9 bases. The V gene end was trimmed by 8 bases and the J gene end by 5 bases; junction bases not matched to a gene: 15. The CDR3 consists of 16 residues. Per germline, CDR1 MNHNS and CDR2 SASEGT. This CDR3 is CASPPWFSGSLETQYF. In DNA form, the CDR3 reads TGTGCCAGCCCCCCGTGGTTTAGCGGGAGCCTGGAGACCCAGTACTTC.

This clonotype showed up just a few times. The chain links TRBV15 to TRBJ2-7; TRBD1 or TRBD2 may be the D gene (6 bases each). Germline V gene data show CDR1 as LNHNV and CDR2 as YYDKDF (reference sequence). The CDR3 length is 15 residues. V was pared by 0 bases and J by 3 bases, with 12 bases between. CDR3 DNA: TGTGCCACCAGCAGAGATCGGGGGCACGGCTACGAGCAGTACTTC. Its translation: CATSRDRGHGYEQYF. Filled out from reference TRBV15 and TRBJ2-7, the complete variable domain reads DAMVIQNPRYQVTQFGKPVTLSCSQTLNHNVMYWYQQKSSQAPKLLFHYYDKDFNNEADTPDNFQSRRPNTSFCFLDIRSPGLGDTAMYLCATSRDRGHGYEQYFGPGTRLTVT.

This clonotype was detected ten times or more. In nucleotides, the CDR3 is TGTGCCAGCAGCCCGGGACAGGTTGCCAATCAGCCCCAGCATTTT. Translated, it gives CASSPGQVANQPQHF. The genes are TRBV28 and TRBJ1-5, with 8 bases aligning to TRBD1. This CDR3 contains 15 residues. After removal of 6 bases from V and 3 bases from J, the junction contained 7 bases not matched to a gene. The V gene's germline CDR1 is MDHEN and CDR2 SYDVKM.

This clonotype was seen more than once but under ten times. The rearrangement links TRBV19 to TRBJ1-5; D gene uncertain. The CDR3 totals 16 residues. CDR1 is LNHDA and CDR2 is SQIVND in the germline V gene (reference sequence). With 4 bases removed from V and 0 bases from J, the gap between germline ends came to 13 bases. DNA for the CDR3: TGTGCCAGTAGTACGAGCAGGAACCCTAGCAATCAGCCCCAGCATTTT. It encodes CASSTSRNPSNQPQHF.

This clonotype has more than one count but fewer than ten. For the CDR3, the DNA is TGTGCCAGCAGCTTCGCAGAGTACCCCACTGGGGCCAACGTCCTGACTTTC. The encoded protein is CASSFAEYPTGANVLTF. This sequence joins TRBV11-2 and TRBJ2-6; D is undetermined. The CDR3 length is 17 residues. CDR1 is SGHAT and CDR2 is FQNNGV in the germline V gene. V dropped 3 bases and J dropped 2 bases, with 14 bases sitting between them.

This clonotype appeared many times. This chain links TRBV12-3 or TRBV12-4 with TRBJ1-1, with unresolved D. The CDR3 is 13 amino acids. V was pared by 3 bases and J by 9 bases, with 14 bases between. The DNA for the CDR3 is TGTGCCAGCAGTTTCCGACCAGGCAGGAAAGCTTTCTTT. Translating gives CASSFRPGRKAFF.

The V call is TRBV29-1, the J call TRBJ2-7; 8 bases align to TRBD1. V shed 3 bases and J 5 bases; nucleotides not matched to a gene: 9. Germline V gives CDR1 SQVTM, CDR2 ANQGSEA. The CDR3 contains 14 residues. The CDR3 sequence: CSVDWGTGGHEQYF. CDR3 nucleotides: TGCAGCGTTGATTGGGGTACAGGGGGGCACGAGCAGTACTTC.

Only a few counts were recorded for this clonotype. The CDR3 DNA reads as TGCGCCAGCAGCCAAGCGTTAGTTGCTTACGAGCAGTACTTC. This sequence encodes CASSQALVAYEQYF. The chain has TRBV4-1 and TRBJ2-7; D remains unclear. CDR1 and CDR2 from the germline V gene are MGHRA and YSYEKL. Trimming shortened V by 1 base and J by 4 bases, and 11 bases separated the two germline ends. CDR3 length: 14 amino acids.